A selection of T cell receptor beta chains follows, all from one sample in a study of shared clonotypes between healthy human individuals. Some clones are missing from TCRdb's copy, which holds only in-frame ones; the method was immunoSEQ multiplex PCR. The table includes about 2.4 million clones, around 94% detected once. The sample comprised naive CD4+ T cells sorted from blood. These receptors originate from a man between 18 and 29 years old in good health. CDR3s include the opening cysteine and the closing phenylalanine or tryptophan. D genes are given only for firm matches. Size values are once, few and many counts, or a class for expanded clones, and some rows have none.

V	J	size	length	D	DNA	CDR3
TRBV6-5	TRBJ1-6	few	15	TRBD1	TGTGCCAGCAGTTACATCGGACAGGGAAATTCACCCCTCCACTTT	CASSYIGQGNSPLHF
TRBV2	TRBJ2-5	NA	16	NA	TGTGCCAGCAGTGGTAGCCAGACAGGTTTCCAAGAGACCCAGTACTTC	CASSGSQTGFQETQYF
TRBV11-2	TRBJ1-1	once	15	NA	TGTGCCAGCAGTCTCCCGTTCCGGCCGAACACTGAAGCTTTCTTT	CASSLPFRPNTEAFF
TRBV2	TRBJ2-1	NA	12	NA	TGTGCCAGCAGTGGGGACGACAATGAGCAGTTCTTC	CASSGDDNEQFF
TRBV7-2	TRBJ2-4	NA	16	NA	TGTGCCAGCAGCTTAGTATCGGGGGTTACCAAAAACATTCAGTACTTC	CASSLVSGVTKNIQYF
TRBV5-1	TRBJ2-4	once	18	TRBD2	TGCGCCAGCAGCTTGGGACTAGCGGGGGAGGGAGCCAAAAACATTCAGTACTTC	CASSLGLAGEGAKNIQYF
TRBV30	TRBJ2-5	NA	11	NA	TGTGCCTGGAGCCCAGGGGAGACCCAGTACTTC	CAWSPGETQYF
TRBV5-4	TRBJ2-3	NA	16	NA	TGTGCCAGCAGCTTGACGGTAGCCAGTAGCACAGATACGCAGTATTTT	CASSLTVASSTDTQYF
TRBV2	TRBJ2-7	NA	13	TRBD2	TGTGCCAGCAGTTTGACTAGCGCCTACGAGCAGTACTTC	CASSLTSAYEQYF
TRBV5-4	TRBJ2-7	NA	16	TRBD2	TGTGCCAGCAGCTTGCCCGCTAGCGGGGGGCTGTACGAGCAGTACTTC	CASSLPASGGLYEQYF
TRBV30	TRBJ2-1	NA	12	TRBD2	TGTGCCTGGAGTCCTAGCGGGAGGGCCGTGTTCTTC	CAWSPSGRAVFF
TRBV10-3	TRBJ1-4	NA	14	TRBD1	TGTGCCATCAGTTCACCGGGACAGGATGAAAAACTGTTTTTT	CAISSPGQDEKLFF
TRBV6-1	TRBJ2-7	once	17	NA	TGTGCCAGCAGTGCGAAGTGGGGACAAGGTACTTGGTACGAGCAGTACTTC	CASSAKWGQGTWYEQYF
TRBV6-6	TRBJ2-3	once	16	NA	TGTGCCAGCAGTTACACAGACCCCGTCAGCCCAGATACGCAGTATTTT	CASSYTDPVSPDTQYF
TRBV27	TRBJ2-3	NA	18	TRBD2	TGTGCCAGCAGTTTATCCGCGACTAGCGGGGGGTCCACAGATACGCAGTATTTT	CASSLSATSGGSTDTQYF
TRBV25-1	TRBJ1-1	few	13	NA	TGTGCCAGCAGTGGACCGATGAACACTGAAGCTTTCTTT	CASSGPMNTEAFF
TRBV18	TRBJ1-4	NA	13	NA	TGTGCCAGCTCGCCGGGACGAAATGAAAAACTGTTTTTT	CASSPGRNEKLFF
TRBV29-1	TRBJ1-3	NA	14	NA	TGCAGCGCCGTGAGGGCCAACTCTGGAAACACCATATATTTT	CSAVRANSGNTIYF
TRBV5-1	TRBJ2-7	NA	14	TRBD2	TGCGCCAGCAGCCAGGAAGTTAGCGGGTACGAGCAGTACTTC	CASSQEVSGYEQYF
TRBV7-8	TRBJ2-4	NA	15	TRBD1	TGTGCCAGCAGCTTATCCGGGACAGGGTTGGACATTCAGTACTTC	CASSLSGTGLDIQYF
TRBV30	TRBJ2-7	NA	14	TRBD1	TGTGCCTGGACGAGACAGGGTTCTACCTACGAGCAGTACTTC	CAWTRQGSTYEQYF
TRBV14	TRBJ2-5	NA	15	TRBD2	TGTGCCAGCAGCCAACCCCTAGCGGGAGTAGAGACCCAGTACTTC	CASSQPLAGVETQYF
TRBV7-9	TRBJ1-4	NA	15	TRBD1	TGTGCCAGCAGCTTGGGGACAGGATCTAATGAAAAACTGTTTTTT	CASSLGTGSNEKLFF
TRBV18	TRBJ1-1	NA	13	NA	TGTGCCAGCTCGCAACGGGTGGGCACTGAAGCTTTCTTT	CASSQRVGTEAFF
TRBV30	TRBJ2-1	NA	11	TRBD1	TGTGCCTGGAAGGGGGCAAGGGAGCAGTTCTTC	CAWKGAREQFF
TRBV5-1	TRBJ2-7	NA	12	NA	TGCGCCAGCAGCCTGTCGGGTTACGAGCAGTACTTC	CASSLSGYEQYF
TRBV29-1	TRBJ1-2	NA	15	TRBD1	TGCAGCGTGCCCGGGACAGGGGGCCCTAACTATGGCTACACCTTC	CSVPGTGGPNYGYTF
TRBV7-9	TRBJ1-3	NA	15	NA	TGTGCCAGCAGCTTAGTTACGGGGCTCGGAAACACCATATATTTT	CASSLVTGLGNTIYF
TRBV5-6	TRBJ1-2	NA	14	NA	TGTGCCAGCAGCTTGGTGGGGCCTGCCTATGGCTACACCTTC	CASSLVGPAYGYTF
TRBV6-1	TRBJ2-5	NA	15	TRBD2	TGTGCCAGCAGCCTTCTAGCGGGGACTCAAGAGACCCAGTACTTC	CASSLLAGTQETQYF
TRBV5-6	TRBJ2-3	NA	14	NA	TGTGCCAGCAGCTTCCAACCTAGCACAGATACGCAGTATTTT	CASSFQPSTDTQYF
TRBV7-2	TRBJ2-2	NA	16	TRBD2	TGTGCCAGCAGCTTAGGACTAGCGGGGCTCACCGGGGAGCTGTTTTTT	CASSLGLAGLTGELFF
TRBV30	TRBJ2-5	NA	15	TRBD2	TGTGCCTGGAGTGTACTAGGGACTAGGCAAGAGACCCAGTACTTC	CAWSVLGTRQETQYF
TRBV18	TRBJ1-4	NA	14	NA	TGTGCCAGCTCACCAGGGGAGCAAATGGTAAAACTGTTTTTT	CASSPGEQMVKLFF
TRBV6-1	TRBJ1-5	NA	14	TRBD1	TGTGCCAGCAGTTCGGACAGGTTGGATCAGCCCCAGCATTTT	CASSSDRLDQPQHF
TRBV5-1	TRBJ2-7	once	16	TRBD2	TGCGCCAGCAGCAGGGGACTAGCGGGAGCTGGCTACGAGCAGTACTTC	CASSRGLAGAGYEQYF
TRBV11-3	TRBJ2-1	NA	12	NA	TGTGCCAGCAGCCTTCGGGGCGATGAGCAGTTCTTC	CASSLRGDEQFF
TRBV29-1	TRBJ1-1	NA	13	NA	TGCAGCGTTGGACACCGGATGAACACTGAAGCTTTCTTT	CSVGHRMNTEAFF
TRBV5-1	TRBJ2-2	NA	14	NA	TGCGCCAGCAGCTTGTTGGCGGATGGCGGGGAGCTGTTTTTT	CASSLLADGGELFF
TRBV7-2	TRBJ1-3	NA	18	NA	TGTGCCAGCAGCCCCCGGACCGGGTGGCCGAGCTCTGGAAACACCATATATTTT	CASSPRTGWPSSGNTIYF
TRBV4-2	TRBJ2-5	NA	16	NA	TGTGCCAGCAGCCAAGGGGTATCAGGAGACCAAGAGACCCAGTACTTC	CASSQGVSGDQETQYF
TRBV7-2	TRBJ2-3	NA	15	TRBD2	TGTGCCAGCAGCCGACGGACTAGCCTCACAGATACGCAGTATTTT	CASSRRTSLTDTQYF
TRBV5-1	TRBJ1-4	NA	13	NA	TGCGCCAGGAAACTGGGAACTAATGAAAAACTGTTTTTT	CARKLGTNEKLFF
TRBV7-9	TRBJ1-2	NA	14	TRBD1	TGTGCCAGCAGCTTGAGCGGGACAGCCTATGGCTACACCTTC	CASSLSGTAYGYTF
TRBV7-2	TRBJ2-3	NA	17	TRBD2	TGTGCCAGCAGCTTAGTGATGGGACTAGCGCTTACAGATACGCAGTATTTT	CASSLVMGLALTDTQYF
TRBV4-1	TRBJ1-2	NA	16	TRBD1	TGCGCCAGCAGCCAACTTAAGAATCGGGACAGCATGAACCCCTACTTC	CASSQLKNRDSMNPYF
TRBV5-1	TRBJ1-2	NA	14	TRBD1	TGCGCCAGCAGCTTCCCGGACAGGTTTAAGGGCTACACCTTC	CASSFPDRFKGYTF
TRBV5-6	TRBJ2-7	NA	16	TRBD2	TGTGCCAGCAGCCGATTCACTAGCGGGGCAACCTACGAGCAGTACTTC	CASSRFTSGATYEQYF
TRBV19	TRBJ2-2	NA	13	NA	TGTGCCAGTAGAACACAGAACACCGGGGAGCTGTTTTTT	CASRTQNTGELFF
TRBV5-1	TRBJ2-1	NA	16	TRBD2	TGCGCCAGCAGCCGACCGGGACTAGCGATATACAATGAGCAGTTCTTC	CASSRPGLAIYNEQFF
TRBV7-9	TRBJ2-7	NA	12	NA	TGTGCCAGCAGCTTAGATGTCAGCGAGCAGTACTTC	CASSLDVSEQYF
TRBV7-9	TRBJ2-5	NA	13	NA	TGTGCCAGCAGCTTAGCGGACCTGGAGACCCAGTACTTC	CASSLADLETQYF
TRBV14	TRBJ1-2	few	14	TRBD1	TGTGCCAGCAGCCATGCGACAGGGCCCTATGGCTACACCTTC	CASSHATGPYGYTF
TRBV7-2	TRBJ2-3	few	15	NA	TGTGCCAGCAGCCGCCTCGCCGGGGTCTCAGATACGCAGTATTTT	CASSRLAGVSDTQYF
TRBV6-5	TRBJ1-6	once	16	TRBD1	TGTGCCAGCAGTTACTTACAGGGGGCCCGTAATTCACCCCTCCACTTT	CASSYLQGARNSPLHF